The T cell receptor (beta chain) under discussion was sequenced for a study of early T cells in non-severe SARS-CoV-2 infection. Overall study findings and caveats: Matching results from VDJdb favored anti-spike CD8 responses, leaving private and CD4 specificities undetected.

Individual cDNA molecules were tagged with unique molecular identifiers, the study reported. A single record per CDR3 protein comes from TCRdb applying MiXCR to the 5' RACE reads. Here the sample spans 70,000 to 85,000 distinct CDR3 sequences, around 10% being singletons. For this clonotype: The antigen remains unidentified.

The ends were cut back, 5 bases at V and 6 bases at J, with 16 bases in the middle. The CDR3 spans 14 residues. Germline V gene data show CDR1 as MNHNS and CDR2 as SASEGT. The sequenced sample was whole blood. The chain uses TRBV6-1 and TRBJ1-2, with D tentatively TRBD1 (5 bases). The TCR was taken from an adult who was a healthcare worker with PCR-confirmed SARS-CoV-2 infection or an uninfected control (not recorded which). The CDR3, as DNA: TGTGCCAGCAGTTCGTTGCAGGGACTGGATGGCTACACCTTC. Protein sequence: CASSSLQGLDGYTF.